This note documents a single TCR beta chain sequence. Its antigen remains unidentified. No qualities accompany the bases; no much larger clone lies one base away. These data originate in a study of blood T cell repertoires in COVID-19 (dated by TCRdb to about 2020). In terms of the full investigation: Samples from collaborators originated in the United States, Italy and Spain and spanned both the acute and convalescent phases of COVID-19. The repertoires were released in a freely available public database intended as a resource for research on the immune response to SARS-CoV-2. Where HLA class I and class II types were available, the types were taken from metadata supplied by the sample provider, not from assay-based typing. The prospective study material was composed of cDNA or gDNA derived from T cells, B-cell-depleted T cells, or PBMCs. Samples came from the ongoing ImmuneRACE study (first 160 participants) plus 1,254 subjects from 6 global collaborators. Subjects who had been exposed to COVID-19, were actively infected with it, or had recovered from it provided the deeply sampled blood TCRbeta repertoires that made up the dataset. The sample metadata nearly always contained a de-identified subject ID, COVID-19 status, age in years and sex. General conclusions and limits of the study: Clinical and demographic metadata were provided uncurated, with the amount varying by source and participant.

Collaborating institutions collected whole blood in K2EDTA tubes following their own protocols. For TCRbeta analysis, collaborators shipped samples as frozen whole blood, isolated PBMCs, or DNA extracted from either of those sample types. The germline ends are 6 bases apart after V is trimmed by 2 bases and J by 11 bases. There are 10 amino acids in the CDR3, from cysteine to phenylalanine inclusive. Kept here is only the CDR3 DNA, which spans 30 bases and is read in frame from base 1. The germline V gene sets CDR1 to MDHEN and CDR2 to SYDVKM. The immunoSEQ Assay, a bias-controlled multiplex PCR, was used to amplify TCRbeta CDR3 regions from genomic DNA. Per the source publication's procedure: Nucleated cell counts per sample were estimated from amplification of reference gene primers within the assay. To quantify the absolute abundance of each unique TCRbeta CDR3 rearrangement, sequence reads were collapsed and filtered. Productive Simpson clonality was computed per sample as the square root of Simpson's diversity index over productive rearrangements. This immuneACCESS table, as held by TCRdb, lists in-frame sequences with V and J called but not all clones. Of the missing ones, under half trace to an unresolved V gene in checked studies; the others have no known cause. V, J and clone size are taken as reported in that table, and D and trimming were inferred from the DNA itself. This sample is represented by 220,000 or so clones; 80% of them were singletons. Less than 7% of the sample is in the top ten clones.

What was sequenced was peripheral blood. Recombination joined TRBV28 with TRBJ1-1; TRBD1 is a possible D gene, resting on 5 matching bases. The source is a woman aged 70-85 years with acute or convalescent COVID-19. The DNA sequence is TGTGCCAGCAGTTTACGGGGGGCTTTCTTT. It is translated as CASSLRGAFF.